The 24 T cell receptor beta chains listed next were all sequenced from one sample in a study of blood T cells in healthy people across ages. Next came a second PCR, run for 7 to 11 cycles, which used a sample-barcoded 5' primer along with a J-beta primer mix. MiXCR, run by TCRdb on the 5' RACE reads, gives a single entry per CDR3 protein. The data contain hundreds of thousands of distinct CDR3 sequences, approximately 30% of them singletons. The source material was blood. The receptors were sampled from a woman of 80 years or more in good health.

This clonotype came up many times. J is TRBJ2-7 and V is TRBV4-1, with 8 bases that match TRBD2. Germline V lookup: CDR1 MGHRA, CDR2 YSYEKL. With 1 base clipped from V and 1 base from J, the junction kept 9 bases outside the gene matches. The CDR3 spans 17 residues. CDR3 sequence (DNA): TGCGCCAGCAGCCAAGGTCTCAGCGGGGGCGTTTCCTACGAGCAGTACTTC. Protein: CASSQGLSGGVSYEQYF.

The chain's CDR3 is CASSESGGNAGDTQYF. Written as DNA, the CDR3 is TGTGCCAGCAGTGAATCTGGGGGCAACGCCGGGGATACGCAGTATTTT. The chain recombines TRBV6-1 with TRBJ2-3; D is perhaps TRBD1 (6 bases). This CDR3 contains 16 residues. Germline CDR1 MNHNS, CDR2 SASEGT. V was trimmed by 2 bases and J by 6 bases, leaving 18 bases between them.

This clonotype was detected ten times or more. The chain has TRBV5-1 and TRBJ2-5; 7 bases are a match to TRBD1. Germline V gives CDR1 SGHRS, CDR2 YFSETQ. This CDR3 region has 13 residues. The J segment lost 6 bases and the V segment lost 4 bases, leaving 6 bases of the junction unmatched. CDR3 region: CASSPDRVQTQYF. The CDR3 region has the DNA TGCGCCAGCAGCCCAGACAGGGTCCAGACCCAGTACTTC.

This chain uses TRBV20-1 with TRBJ1-5, with 8 bases fitting TRBD1. Per germline, CDR1 DFQATT and CDR2 SNEGSKA (reference sequence). V shed 3 bases and J 4 bases; nucleotides not matched to a gene: 8. This CDR3 is built from 15 residues. The CDR3 region is CSARGQVWDNQPQHF. DNA for the CDR3: TGCAGTGCTAGGGGACAGGTCTGGGATAATCAGCCCCAGCATTTT.

In DNA form, the CDR3 reads TGTGCCAGCAGCTCCGGACCCGGGACGTTTACCTACGAGCAGTACTTC. It specifies CASSSGPGTFTYEQYF. The chain carries TRBV12-3 or TRBV12-4 and TRBJ2-7; possibly TRBD1 or TRBD2 for D (5 bases each). The CDR3 sequence is 16 residues long. Trimming removed 6 bases at V and 2 bases at J, with 20 bases between.

Concerning this clonotype: This may be a read error, as it is one base from a much larger clone. The chain carries TRBV2 and TRBJ2-7, with a possible D match to TRBD2 (5 bases). V was shortened by 2 bases and J by 7 bases, with 18 bases between the two germline ends. Per the germline V gene, CDR1 is SNHLY and CDR2 is FYNNEI. The CDR3 sequence is 15 residues long. In nucleotides, the CDR3 is TGTGCCAGCAGTGAACCGGGGTCCTTTTTCAATGAGCAGTACTTC. Translated: CASSEPGSFFNEQYF. Together with reference TRBV2 and TRBJ2-7, the CDR3 gives the full variable domain: EPEVTQTPSHQVTQMGQEVILRCVPISNHLYFYWYRQILGQKVEFLVSFYNNEISEKSEIFDDQFSVERPDGSNFTLKIRSTKLEDSAMYFCASSEPGSFFNEQYFGPGTRLTVT.

There are a few counts of this clonotype. A read error may be the cause here, since a much bigger clone is one base away. V usage is TRBV6-1 and J usage is TRBJ2-7, with 8 bases aligning to TRBD2. There are 15 residues in the CDR3. The V gene's germline CDR1 is MNHNS and CDR2 SASEGT. The DNA of the CDR3 is TGTACCAGCAGGCTACGGGGGGGTAACTCCTACGAGCAGTACTTC. This sequence encodes CTSRLRGGNSYEQYF.

Details on this clonotype: This clone may be a read error of a much larger clone one base away. The chain is built from TRBV29-1 and TRBJ2-5, with D perhaps being TRBD1 or TRBD2 (5 bases each). The germline CDR1 and CDR2 sequences are SQVTM and ANQGSEA. The CDR3 consists of 13 residues. Trimming cost V 3 bases and J 0 bases, with 8 bases left between them. In nucleotides, the CDR3 is TGCAGCGTTGAGAGGGGAAACCAAGAGACCCAGTACTTC. This codes for CSVERGNQETQYF.

This clonotype was counted many times. This sequence joins TRBV7-2 and TRBJ2-1; perhaps TRBD1 as D (5 bases). Per the germline V gene, CDR1 is SGHTA and CDR2 is FQGNSA. CDR3 length: 16 amino acids. Trimming shortened V by 2 bases and J by 9 bases, and 20 bases separated the two germline ends. The CDR3 reads CASSLSPDSRTGEQFF. As DNA, the CDR3 is TGTGCCAGCAGCTTATCCCCCGACAGCCGTACCGGTGAGCAGTTCTTC. Supplemented by reference TRBV7-2 and TRBJ2-1, the full variable domain reads GAGVSQSPSNKVTEKGKDVELRCDPISGHTALYWYRQSLGQGLEFLIYFQGNSAPDKSGLPSDRFSAERTGGSVSTLTIQRTQQEDSAVYLCASSLSPDSRTGEQFFGPGTRLTVL.

To note about this clonotype: Being one base from a much bigger clone, this may be a read error. The chain has TRBV5-1 and TRBJ2-3; no clear D. In germline, CDR1 is SGHRS, CDR2 YFSETQ. This CDR3 contains 12 residues. The CDR3 DNA reads TGCGCCGGCAGCACGGTAGGCGGTACGCAGTATTTT. Protein sequence: CAGSTVGGTQYF.

This clonotype was recorded many times. The CDR3 DNA follows: TGTGCCAGCACCCACGGAACAGGGGTCTATGGCTACACCTTC. This gives the protein CASTHGTGVYGYTF. The rearrangement uses TRBV6-2 or TRBV6-3 and TRBJ1-2; 7 nucleotides line up with TRBD1. The V gene end was trimmed by 7 bases and the J gene end by 4 bases; junction bases not matched to a gene: 9. This CDR3 has 14 residues. Per germline, CDR1 MNHEY and CDR2 SVGEGT.

This clonotype was seen ten or more times. The V gene is TRBV12-3 or TRBV12-4, the J gene TRBJ1-4; D is perhaps TRBD1 (5 bases). CDR3 length equals 15 residues. V lost 5 bases and J 6 bases, leaving 16 bases between the germline ends. The CDR3 reads CASSPNKGNDEKLFF. CDR3 nucleotide sequence: TGTGCCAGCAGTCCGAACAAGGGGAATGATGAAAAACTGTTTTTT.

This chain connects TRBV7-9 to TRBJ1-6; D ambiguous. V lost 3 bases to trimming and J lost 5 bases, with 5 bases between them. This CDR3 comprises 13 residues. CDR1 and CDR2 from the germline V gene are SEHNR and FQNEAQ (reference sequence). The CDR3 sequence: CASSLQDNSPLHF. The CDR3 DNA follows: TGTGCCAGCAGCTTGCAGGATAATTCACCCCTCCACTTT.

As for this clonotype: A much larger clone differs from this one at a single base, so this may be a read error. V is TRBV20-1 and J is TRBJ1-2; TRBD1 matches at 10 bases. CDR1 is DFQATT, CDR2 SNEGSKA, per germline (reference sequence). The CDR3 extends over 17 amino acids. With 0 bases clipped from V and 7 bases from J, the junction kept 14 bases outside the gene matches. The CDR3 region is CSARDPLGDRGYSGYTF. CDR3 nucleotides: TGCAGTGCTAGAGACCCTTTGGGGGACAGGGGTTACAGTGGCTACACCTTC.

The V call is TRBV7-6, the J call TRBJ2-5; D call uncertain. The CDR3 covers 14 residues. Trimming removed 6 bases at V and 5 bases at J, with 16 bases between. Germline CDR1 reads SGHVS; CDR2 reads FNYEAQ. The CDR3 sequence: CASSPLGRSETQYF. Here the CDR3 DNA reads TGTGCCAGCAGTCCCCTCGGCAGGTCCGAGACCCAGTACTTC.

Turning to this clonotype: It may be a read error: a sequence one base away is much more abundant. The CDR3 loop reads CASSMGLDDGYTF. The CDR3 coding sequence is TGTGCCAGTAGTATGGGTCTGGACGATGGCTACACCTTC. This chain connects TRBV19 to TRBJ1-2, with D unresolved. CDR1 is LNHDA and CDR2 is SQIVND in the germline V gene (reference sequence). Deletions cut 3 bases from V and 6 bases from J, with 11 bases between. This CDR3 is 13 amino acids long.

V is TRBV9 and J is TRBJ2-1, with D possibly TRBD1 on 6 matching bases. Germline V gene sequence: CDR1 SGDLS, CDR2 YYNGEE. Trimming cost V 0 bases and J 6 bases, with 13 bases left between them. This CDR3 has 15 amino acids. Here the CDR3 reads CASSVAGNRANEQFF. For the CDR3, the DNA is TGTGCCAGCAGCGTAGCCGGAAACAGGGCCAATGAGCAGTTCTTC.

This clonotype was picked up a small number of times. Being one base from a much bigger clone, this may be a read error. The chain carries TRBV5-1 and TRBJ2-5, with D perhaps given as TRBD1 or TRBD2 (5 bases each). The germline V gene encodes CDR1 SGHRS and CDR2 YFSETQ. V lost 4 bases and J 11 bases, leaving 33 bases between the germline ends. The CDR3 contains 18 residues. CDR3 sequence: CASSLQSGGPPGYNEQYF. CDR3 in DNA: TGCGCCAGCAGCCTCCAATCTGGGGGACCACCGGGCTACAATGAGCAGTACTTC. The full variable domain, completed using reference TRBV5-1 and TRBJ2-5, is KAGVTQTPRYLIKTRGQQVTLSCSPISGHRSVSWYQQTPGQGLQFLFEYFSETQRNKGNFPGRFSGRQFSNSRSEMNVSTLELGDSALYLCASSLQSGGPPGYNEQYFGPGTRLLVL.

The rearrangement uses TRBV29-1 and TRBJ2-4; 9 nucleotides agree with TRBD2. The DNA end is more similar to TRBJ2-7, so the J call may be wrong. CDR1 and CDR2 from the germline V gene are SQVTM and ANQGSEA. The CDR3 contains 14 residues. CDR3 coding DNA: TGCAGCGTTGAAGAGGGAGCGGGAGGCCCCGAGCAGTACTTC. Translating gives CSVEEGAGGPEQYF.

On this clonotype: Relative to the germline gene, one junction end is altered; a read error may explain this. The rearrangement links TRBV7-8 to TRBJ1-2; D unclear. Per germline, CDR1 SGHVS and CDR2 FQNEAQ. The CDR3 is 12 amino acids. CDR3 loop: CASSLVDYDYTF. CDR3 coding DNA: TGTGCCAGCAGCTTAGTAGACTATGACTACACCTTC.

In its sample, this clonotype was seen many times. This rearrangement joins TRBV24-1 to TRBJ2-3, with D perhaps matching TRBD2 (5 bases). Germline CDR1 and CDR2: KGHDR and SFDVKD. V was pared by 5 bases and J by 3 bases, with 14 bases between. The CDR3 is made up of 15 amino acids. CDR3: CATSGGPPYTDTQYF. CDR3 nucleotide sequence: TGTGCCACCAGTGGAGGGCCTCCTTATACAGATACGCAGTATTTT.

The chain uses TRBV20-1 and TRBJ2-7, with D perhaps matching TRBD1 (6 bases). The CDR3 consists of 13 residues. The ends were cut back, 4 bases at V and 3 bases at J, with 13 bases in the middle. Germline V gene sequence: CDR1 DFQATT, CDR2 SNEGSKA (reference sequence). CDR3 DNA: TGCAGTGCTATACGGGACACTCACTACGAGCAGTACTTC. Its protein product is CSAIRDTHYEQYF.

J is TRBJ2-1 and V is TRBV7-9; 10 bases are a match to TRBD2. The V segment lost 6 bases and the J segment 7 bases; nucleotides outside the gene matches: 18. The CDR3 runs 18 residues. In germline, CDR1 is SEHNR, CDR2 FQNEAQ (reference sequence). The CDR3 nucleotides are TGTGCCAGCAGGTTTTTGAGGTCGCTAGCGGGAGAGGGGAATGAGCAGTTCTTC. It codes for CASRFLRSLAGEGNEQFF.

This chain uses TRBV30 with TRBJ2-7; 7 bases line up with TRBD1. V was clipped by 1 base and J by 5 bases; unmatched bases: 8. This CDR3 comprises 14 residues. In germline, CDR1 is GTSNPN, CDR2 SVGIG (reference sequence). The CDR3 spells CAWSEGGGSDEQYV. The CDR3 DNA sequence: TGTGCCTGGAGTGAAGGGGGCGGTTCTGACGAGCAGTACGTC.